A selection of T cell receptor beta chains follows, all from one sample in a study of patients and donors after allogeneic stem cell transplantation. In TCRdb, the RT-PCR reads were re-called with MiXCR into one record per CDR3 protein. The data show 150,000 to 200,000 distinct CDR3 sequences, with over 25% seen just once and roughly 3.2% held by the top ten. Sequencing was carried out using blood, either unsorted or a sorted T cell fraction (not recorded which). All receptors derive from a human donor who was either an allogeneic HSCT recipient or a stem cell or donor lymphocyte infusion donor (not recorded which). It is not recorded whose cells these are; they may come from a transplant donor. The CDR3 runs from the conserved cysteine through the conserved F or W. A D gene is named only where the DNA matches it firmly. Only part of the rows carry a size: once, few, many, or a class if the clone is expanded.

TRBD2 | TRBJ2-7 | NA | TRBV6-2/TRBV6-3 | CASSLAGAPSSYEQYF | TGTGCCAGCAGCCTAGCGGGAGCCCCGAGCTCCTACGAGCAGTACTTC
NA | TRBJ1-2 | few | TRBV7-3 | CASSATVLTNYGYTF | TGTGCCAGCAGCGCGACGGTGCTCACTAACTATGGCTACACCTTC
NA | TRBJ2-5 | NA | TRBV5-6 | CASSLGDQETQYF | TGTGCCAGCAGCTTGGGGGACCAAGAGACCCAGTACTTC
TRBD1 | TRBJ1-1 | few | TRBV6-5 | CASSYSGTGRGGNTEAFF | TGTGCCAGCAGTTACTCAGGGACAGGGCGGGGAGGGAACACTGAAGCTTTCTTT
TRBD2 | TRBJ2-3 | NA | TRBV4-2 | CASSRSTGTSRGQDTQYF | TGTGCCAGCAGCCGCTCTACCGGGACTAGCCGAGGGCAAGATACGCAGTATTTT
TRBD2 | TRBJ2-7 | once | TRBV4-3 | CASSQAFPGLAEAYEQYF | TGCGCCAGCAGCCAAGCCTTTCCGGGACTAGCGGAGGCCTACGAGCAGTACTTC
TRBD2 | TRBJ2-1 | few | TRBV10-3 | CANSNLAGEGNEQFF | TGTGCCAACTCAAACCTAGCGGGGGAGGGCAATGAGCAGTTCTTC
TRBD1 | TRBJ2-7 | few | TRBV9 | CASSGRPGQNYEQYF | TGTGCCAGCAGCGGAAGACCGGGACAGAACTACGAGCAGTACTTC
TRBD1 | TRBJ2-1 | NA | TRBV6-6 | CASSSRDRGSGEQFF | TGTGCCAGCAGTAGCCGGGACAGGGGATCGGGGGAGCAGTTCTTC
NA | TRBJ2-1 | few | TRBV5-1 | CASSFLEKDNEQFF | TGCGCCAGCAGCTTCCTAGAAAAGGACAATGAGCAGTTCTTC
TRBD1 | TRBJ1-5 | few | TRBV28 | CASSFPGQGSNQPQHF | TGTGCCAGCAGTTTCCCTGGACAGGGTAGCAATCAGCCCCAGCATTTT
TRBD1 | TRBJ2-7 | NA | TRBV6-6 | CASSHGTGSYEQYF | TGTGCCAGCAGTCACGGGACAGGGTCCTACGAGCAGTACTTC
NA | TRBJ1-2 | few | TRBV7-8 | CASSPFTGSDGGYTF | TGTGCCAGCAGCCCCTTTACAGGTTCCGATGGAGGCTACACCTTC
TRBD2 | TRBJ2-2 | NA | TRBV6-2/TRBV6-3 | CASFRLAGPTGELFF | TGTGCCAGCTTTCGACTAGCGGGCCCCACCGGGGAGCTGTTTTTT
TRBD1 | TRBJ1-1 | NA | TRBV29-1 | CSVEGQGEGTEAFF | TGCAGCGTTGAGGGACAGGGTGAAGGCACTGAAGCTTTCTTT
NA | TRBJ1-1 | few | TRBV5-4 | CASSYELNTEAFF | TGTGCCAGCAGTTATGAGCTGAACACTGAAGCTTTCTTT
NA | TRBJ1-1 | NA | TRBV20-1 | CSVPGRANTEAFF | TGCAGTGTCCCGGGCAGGGCGAACACTGAAGCTTTCTTT
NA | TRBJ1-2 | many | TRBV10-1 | CASSWDRDYGYTF | TGCGCCAGCAGCTGGGACCGGGACTATGGCTACACCTTC
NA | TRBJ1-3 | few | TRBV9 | CASSTTRRGAGNTIYF | TGTGCCAGCAGCACCACCCGACGGGGGGCTGGAAACACCATATATTTT
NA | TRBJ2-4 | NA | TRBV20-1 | CSASRHGSDLAKNIQYF | TGCAGTGCTTCCCGCCACGGGAGTGACTTAGCCAAAAACATTCAGTACTTC
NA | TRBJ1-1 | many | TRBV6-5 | CASSYSSLLNTEAFF | TGTGCCAGCAGTTACTCGAGCCTTTTGAACACTGAAGCTTTCTTT
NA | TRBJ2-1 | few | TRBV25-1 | CASSLRWYEQFF | TGTGCCAGCAGTTTACGTTGGTATGAGCAGTTCTTC
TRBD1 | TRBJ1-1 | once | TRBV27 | CVSSLDRADTEAFF | TGTGTCAGCAGTTTAGACAGGGCGGACACTGAAGCTTTCTTT
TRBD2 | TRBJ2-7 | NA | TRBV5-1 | CASSLDAGEFYEQYF | TGCGCCAGCAGCTTGGACGCGGGAGAATTCTACGAGCAGTACTTC
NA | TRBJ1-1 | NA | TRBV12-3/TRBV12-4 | CASSFIPMNTEAFF | TGTGCCAGCAGTTTTATCCCTATGAACACTGAAGCTTTCTTT
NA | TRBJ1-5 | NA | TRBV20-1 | CSAGEYNQPQQF | TGCAGTGCCGGGGAGTACAATCAGCCCCAGCAATTT
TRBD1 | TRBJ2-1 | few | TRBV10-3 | CAISGTGGNNEQFF | TGTGCCATCAGTGGGACAGGGGGGAACAATGAGCAGTTCTTC
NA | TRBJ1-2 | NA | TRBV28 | CASSFPGYYGYTF | TGTGCCAGCAGTTTCCCCGGGTACTATGGCTACACCTTC
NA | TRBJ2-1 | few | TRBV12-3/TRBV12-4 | CASIEQDNEQFF | TGTGCCAGCATCGAGCAGGACAATGAGCAGTTCTTC
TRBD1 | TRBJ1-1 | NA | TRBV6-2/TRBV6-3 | CASSQTGANTEAFF | TGTGCCAGCAGTCAAACAGGGGCGAACACTGAAGCTTTCTTT
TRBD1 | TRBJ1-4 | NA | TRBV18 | CASSPRGTGANEKLFF | TGTGCCAGCTCACCAAGAGGGACAGGGGCGAATGAAAAACTGTTTTTT
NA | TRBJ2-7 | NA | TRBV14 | CASSPSWGPYEQYF | TGTGCCAGCAGCCCAAGTTGGGGGCCCTACGAGCAGTACTTC
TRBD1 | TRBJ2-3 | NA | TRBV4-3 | CASSPWTGKQYF | TGCGCCAGCAGCCCGTGGACAGGGAAGCAGTATTTT
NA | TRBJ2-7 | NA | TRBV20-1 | CSARGYRAGGEKSREQYF | TGCAGTGCTAGAGGTTACCGAGCGGGCGGAGAGAAATCGCGCGAGCAGTACTTC
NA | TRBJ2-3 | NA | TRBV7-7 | CASSRGRDNPSLDTQYF | TGTGCTAGCAGCCGGGGAAGGGACAACCCCTCTTTGGATACGCAGTATTTT
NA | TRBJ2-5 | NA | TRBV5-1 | CASSLERQETQYF | TGCGCCAGCAGCTTGGAACGCCAAGAGACCCAGTACTTC
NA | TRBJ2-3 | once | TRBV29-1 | CSARTSSDPQYF | TGCAGCGCCAGGACCTCATCAGATCCGCAGTATTTT
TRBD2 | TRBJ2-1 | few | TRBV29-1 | CSVEEVPSGRHIYNEQFF | TGCAGCGTTGAAGAGGTTCCTAGCGGGAGGCACATCTACAATGAGCAGTTCTTC
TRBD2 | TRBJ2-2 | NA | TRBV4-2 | CASSPHLGGRDTGELFF | TGTGCCAGCAGCCCTCATCTCGGCGGGAGGGATACCGGGGAGCTGTTTTTT
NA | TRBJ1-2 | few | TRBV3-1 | CASSQDRGHGYTF | TGTGCCAGCAGCCAAGACAGGGGACATGGCTACACCTTC
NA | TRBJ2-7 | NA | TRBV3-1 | CASSQAGDSNYEQYF | TGTGCCAGCAGCCAAGCAGGTGACAGTAACTACGAGCAGTACTTC
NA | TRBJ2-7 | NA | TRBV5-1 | CASSRTVYEQYF | TGCGCCAGCAGCAGGACAGTCTACGAGCAGTACTTC
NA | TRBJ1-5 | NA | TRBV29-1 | CSVKQADQNQPQHF | TGCAGCGTCAAACAGGCGGACCAAAATCAGCCCCAGCATTTT
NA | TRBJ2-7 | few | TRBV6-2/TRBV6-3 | CASSDRGKTYEQYF | TGTGCCAGCAGTGACCGGGGAAAGACCTACGAGCAGTACTTC
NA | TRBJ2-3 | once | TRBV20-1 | CSARHTSVTSTDTQYF | TGCAGTGCTAGGCATACTTCGGTGACTAGCACAGATACGCAGTATTTT
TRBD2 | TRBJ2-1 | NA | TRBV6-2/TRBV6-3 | CASSYKAGGSNEQFF | TGTGCCAGCAGTTACAAGGCGGGAGGTTCCAATGAGCAGTTCTTC
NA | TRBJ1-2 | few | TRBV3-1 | CASSQDRALGNTF | TGTGCCAGCAGCCAAGATCGGGCCCTTGGGAACACCTTC
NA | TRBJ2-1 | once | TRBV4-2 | CASSQEEVLYNEQFF | TGTGCCAGCAGCCAAGAGGAGGTCCTCTACAATGAGCAGTTCTTC
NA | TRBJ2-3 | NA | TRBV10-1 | CARRAREADTQYF | TGCGCCAGGAGGGCGCGCGAGGCAGATACGCAGTATTTT
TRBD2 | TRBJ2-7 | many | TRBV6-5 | CASSYSLAGGYEQYF | TGTGCCAGCAGTTACTCCCTAGCGGGAGGTTACGAGCAGTACTTC
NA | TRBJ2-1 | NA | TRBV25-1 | CASSESWGREQFF | TGTGCCAGCAGTGAATCGTGGGGTCGCGAGCAGTTCTTC
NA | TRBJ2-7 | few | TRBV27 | CASSLSGTSTGTEQYF | TGTGCCAGCAGTTTATCTGGGACATCCACCGGCACCGAGCAGTACTTC
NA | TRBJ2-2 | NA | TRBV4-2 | CASNRLNTGELFF | TGTGCCAGCAACCGACTGAACACCGGGGAGCTGTTTTTT
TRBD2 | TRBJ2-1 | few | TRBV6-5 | CASSWTSGYNEQFF | TGTGCCAGCAGTTGGACTAGCGGCTACAATGAGCAGTTCTTC
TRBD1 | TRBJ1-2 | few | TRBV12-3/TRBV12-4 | CASRDTGGKNYGYTF | TGTGCCAGCAGGGACACAGGGGGAAAAAACTATGGCTACACCTTC
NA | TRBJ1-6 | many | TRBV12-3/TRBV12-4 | CASSLPGTYNSPLHF | TGTGCCAGCAGTTTACCGGGAACTTATAATTCACCCCTCCACTTT
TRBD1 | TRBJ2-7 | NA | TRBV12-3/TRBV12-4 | CASSSTGIGYEQYF | TGTGCCAGCAGCTCGACAGGGATAGGCTACGAGCAGTACTTC